Below are 14 T cell receptor beta chains sequenced from a single sample in a study of blood T cell repertoires in COVID-19. Sequenced by immunoSEQ multiplex PCR; TCRdb stores in-frame clones only, minus some. The sample has about 200,000 clones, 85% to 90% seen once. Sequenced input: peripheral blood. These receptors came from a woman between 65 and 79 years old with acute or convalescent COVID-19.

This chain links TRBV2 with TRBJ2-7; TRBD1 is a possible D gene (5 bases). The V end lost 2 bases, the J end lost 6 bases, and 11 bases lay between the germline ends. The CDR3 loop spans 13 amino acids. Germline loops: CDR1 SNHLY, CDR2 FYNNEI. The CDR3 here is CASSESIQGEQYF. The DNA for the CDR3 is TGTGCCAGCAGTGAATCAATCCAGGGCGAGCAGTACTTC. Full variable domain (remainder filled in from reference TRBV2 and TRBJ2-7): EPEVTQTPSHQVTQMGQEVILRCVPISNHLYFYWYRQILGQKVEFLVSFYNNEISEKSEIFDDQFSVERPDGSNFTLKIRSTKLEDSAMYFCASSESIQGEQYFGPGTRLTVT.

This chain links TRBV18 with TRBJ1-5, with TRBD1 identical over 9 bases. The ends lost 2 bases at V and 4 bases at J; junction bases unmatched: 6. Germline CDR1 and CDR2: KGHSH and LQKENI. The CDR3 runs 16 residues. The CDR3 nucleotides are TGTGCCAGCTCACCATTCGGGACAGGGACTAATCAGCCCCAGCATTTT. Translating it yields CASSPFGTGTNQPQHF.

J is TRBJ1-5 and V is TRBV3-1 (or the pseudogene TRBV3-2); 11 bases are shared with TRBD1. The germline gives CDR1 LGHDT, CDR2 YNNKEL (reference sequence). V lost 0 bases, J lost 6 bases, and 7 bases stayed unmatched. CDR3 length equals 17 residues. The CDR3 region has the DNA TGTGCCAGCAGCCAAGATAGAGGGACAGGGGGTAGTCAGCCCCAGCATTTT. Translating it yields CASSQDRGTGGSQPQHF.

In its sample, this clone was seen once. V is TRBV6-2 or TRBV6-3 and J is TRBJ1-1, with D hard to call. CDR1 and CDR2 (germline): MNHEY, SVGEGT. The CDR3 loop spans 12 amino acids. Between the trimmed V and J ends, which lost 5 bases and 8 bases, there was a span of 12 bases. The CDR3 is CASSLGRREAFF. The CDR3 DNA reads as TGTGCCAGCAGTCTCGGACGGAGGGAAGCTTTCTTT.

The V and J genes are TRBV5-1 and TRBJ1-1; D unresolved. Trimming removed 5 bases at V and 5 bases at J, with 13 bases between. The CDR3 runs to 13 residues. Germline V CDR1 and CDR2: SGHRS, YFSETQ. The CDR3: CASRPEAVTEAFF. CDR3 bases: TGCGCCAGCAGACCAGAGGCTGTTACTGAAGCTTTCTTT.

This clone was recorded only once. This chain uses TRBV3-1 (or the pseudogene TRBV3-2) with TRBJ2-1; TRBD1 matches 12 bases. This CDR3 spans 16 amino acids. Germline assignment: CDR1 LGHDT and CDR2 YNNKEL (reference sequence). Trimming at V came to 4 bases and at J to 4 bases, leaving 5 bases not matched to a gene. This CDR3 reads CASSPRDRGPYNEQFF. In DNA, the CDR3 is TGTGCCAGCAGCCCCCGGGACAGGGGGCCGTACAATGAGCAGTTCTTC.

J is TRBJ2-1 and V is TRBV6-2 or TRBV6-3, with TRBD2 matching over 9 bases. Germline assignment: CDR1 MNHEY and CDR2 SVGEGT. The CDR3 spans 15 residues. The ends lost 6 bases at V and 8 bases at J; junction bases unmatched: 11. CDR3 sequence: CASSLAGLDFDEQFF. The CDR3 bases are TGTGCCAGCAGCCTAGCGGGACTGGATTTCGATGAGCAGTTCTTC.

This clone has a single count. This chain links TRBV4-1 with TRBJ2-7; TRBD1 agrees at 8 bases. CDR1 MGHRA and CDR2 YSYEKL come from the germline V gene. The CDR3 is 16 amino acids. V lost 0 bases and J lost 3; bases outside the gene matches: 7. The CDR3 DNA follows: TGCGCCAGCAGCCAAGATCTACACGGGACAGGCTACGAGCAGTACTTC. Translating it yields CASSQDLHGTGYEQYF.

This chain connects TRBV28 to TRBJ2-7; TRBD2 agrees at 11 bases. Per germline, CDR1 MDHEN and CDR2 SYDVKM. V lost 4 bases, J lost 2 bases, and 7 bases stayed unmatched. The CDR3 is 16 amino acids. The CDR3 region has the DNA TGTGCCAGCAGTTCGCCGGGACTAGCGGCTGCCTACGAGCAGTACTTC. Residues: CASSSPGLAAAYEQYF.

The J gene is TRBJ2-7, the V gene TRBV28; TRBD2 matches at 10 bases. The CDR3 has 15 amino acids. Trimming at V came to 3 bases and at J to 2 bases, leaving 4 bases not matched to a gene. Germline CDR1 and CDR2: MDHEN and SYDVKM. CDR3 bases: TGTGCCAGCAGTTTTTTAGCGGGAGGCGCCTACGAGCAGTACTTC. Its translation is CASSFLAGGAYEQYF.

The chain uses TRBV28 and TRBJ1-2, with D uncertain. Germline V gene sequence: CDR1 MDHEN, CDR2 SYDVKM. The V end lost 2 bases, the J end lost 4 bases, and 14 bases lay between the germline ends. CDR3 length: 15 amino acids. In DNA, the CDR3 is TGTGCCAGCAGTTTAGGGCCCCCGGCAGGCTATGGCTACACCTTC. Translated, it gives CASSLGPPAGYGYTF.

V gene TRBV5-1 combines with J gene TRBJ2-4; 10 nucleotides match TRBD1. V shed 4 bases and J 7 bases; nucleotides not matched to a gene: 11. This CDR3 comprises 16 residues. Per the germline V gene, CDR1 is SGHRS and CDR2 is YFSETQ. The CDR3 loop is CASSINPGQGSNIQYF. The CDR3 nucleotides read TGCGCCAGCAGCATCAATCCGGGACAGGGGTCTAACATTCAGTACTTC.

The chain is built from TRBV11-2 and TRBJ1-2; a weak D match, TRBD1 (6 bases). This CDR3 comprises 13 residues. V shed 6 bases and J shed 4 bases, with 12 bases lying between them. Germline-derived CDR1 and CDR2 are SGHAT and FQNNGV. CDR3 in DNA: TGTGCCAGCAGTCCGGGGGGCAGCTATGGCTACACCTTC. It is translated as CASSPGGSYGYTF.

This chain connects TRBV28 to TRBJ2-1; 11 nucleotides match TRBD2. The junction had 9 bases not matched to a gene; V was cut back by 5 bases and J by 6 bases. Germline lookup yields CDR1 MDHEN and CDR2 SYDVKM. This CDR3 contains 16 residues. CDR3 sequence: CASSPEGLAVGNEQFF. In DNA form, the CDR3 reads TGTGCCAGCAGTCCAGAGGGACTAGCGGTCGGCAATGAGCAGTTCTTC.